The 8 T cell receptor beta chains in this list originate from one sample, sequenced in a study of blood T cell repertoires in COVID-19. Only in-frame clones appear in the TCRdb table, and some are missing; sequencing was by immunoSEQ multiplex PCR. The table shows roughly 250,000 clones, with around 91% occurring only once. The source material was PBMCs or T cells enriched from blood (not recorded which). These receptors originate from a woman younger than 30 who had recovered from COVID-19.

The chain combines TRBV6-5 with TRBJ1-2; TRBD1 aligns across 7 bases. V lost 2 bases, J lost 8 bases, and 11 bases stayed unmatched. The CDR3 has 15 residues. Germline lookup yields CDR1 MNHEY and CDR2 SVGAGI. The CDR3 here is CASSYRTGGPLGYTF. CDR3 sequence (DNA): TGTGCCAGCAGTTACCGGACAGGTGGGCCGTTAGGCTACACCTTC.

This clone was detected once. The chain carries TRBV6-5 and TRBJ1-1; 7 bases map to TRBD1. Losses at the gene ends were 0 bases for V and 5 bases for J; bases not matched to a gene: 3. Germline-derived CDR1 and CDR2 are MNHEY and SVGAGI. This CDR3 has 14 amino acids. The CDR3 coding sequence is TGTGCCAGCAGTTACTCTTACAGGGGAACTGAAGCTTTCTTT. This translates into CASSYSYRGTEAFF.

V is TRBV5-4 and J is TRBJ1-2, with unresolved D. The CDR3 is 14 amino acids. Trimming removed 4 bases at V and 8 bases at J, with 18 bases between. Germline CDR1 is SGHNT and CDR2 is YYREEE (reference sequence). The CDR3 DNA follows: TGTGCCAGCAGCGAGACTGTCAGATCTATGGGCTACACCTTC. Translation gives CASSETVRSMGYTF.

As for this clone: A junction end diverges from the germline sequence, so it may reflect a read error. The chain uses TRBV12-3 or TRBV12-4 and TRBJ1-3; the D is unclear. CDR3 size: 13 residues. The CDR3 DNA sequence: TGTGCCAGCAGTTCAGACTCTGGGAACACCATATATTTT. Translated, it gives CASSSDSGNTIYF.

The J gene is TRBJ1-2, the V gene TRBV6-5, with a tentative D call TRBD1 (6 bases). The CDR3 has 15 residues. The germline V and J ends were trimmed by 2 bases and 0 bases, with 10 bases remaining between them. CDR1 and CDR2 (germline): MNHEY, SVGAGI. CDR3 bases: TGTGCCAGCAGTTACGGGACACCCTCTAACTATGGCTACACCTTC. Encoded protein: CASSYGTPSNYGYTF.

The chain has TRBV27 and TRBJ1-1, with a weak D call TRBD1 (6 bases). The V gene lost 5 bases and the J gene lost 1 base, with 14 bases spanning the gap. Germline CDR1 and CDR2: MNHEY and SMNVEV (reference sequence). The CDR3 is made up of 15 amino acids. The CDR3 reads CASSHRTEPNTEAFF. For the CDR3, the DNA is TGTGCCAGCAGTCATCGGACAGAGCCGAACACTGAAGCTTTCTTT.

This rearrangement joins TRBV4-2 to TRBJ1-5; 7 positions agree with TRBD1. Germline CDR1 LGHNA, CDR2 YNFKEQ. The CDR3 is 15 residues long. The junction had 12 bases not matched to a gene; V was cut back by 2 bases and J by 11 bases. The CDR3 is CASSQPGDSQGAQHF. CDR3 in DNA: TGTGCCAGCAGCCAACCAGGGGACAGCCAGGGGGCCCAGCATTTT.

The chain employs TRBV7-3 and TRBJ2-3; TRBD2 is a possible D gene (6 bases). Germline lookup yields CDR1 SGHTA and CDR2 FQGTGA. The CDR3 has 15 residues. Between the trimmed V and J ends, which lost 2 bases and 0 bases, there was a span of 9 bases. The CDR3 protein is CASSLGGASTDTQYF. The CDR3 DNA reads as TGTGCCAGCAGCTTAGGAGGGGCTAGCACAGATACGCAGTATTTT.